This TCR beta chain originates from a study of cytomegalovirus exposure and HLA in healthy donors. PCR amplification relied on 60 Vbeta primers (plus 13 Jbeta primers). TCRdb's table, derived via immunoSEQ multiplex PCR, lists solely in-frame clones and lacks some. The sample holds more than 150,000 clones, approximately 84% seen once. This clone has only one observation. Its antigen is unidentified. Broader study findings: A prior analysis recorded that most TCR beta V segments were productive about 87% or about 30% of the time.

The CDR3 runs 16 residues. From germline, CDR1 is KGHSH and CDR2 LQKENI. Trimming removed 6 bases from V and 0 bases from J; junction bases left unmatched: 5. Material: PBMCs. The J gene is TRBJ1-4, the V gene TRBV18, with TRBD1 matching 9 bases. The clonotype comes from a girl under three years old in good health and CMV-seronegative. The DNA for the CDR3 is TGTGCCAGCTCGGCGGGACAGGGCCCAACTAATGAAAAACTGTTTTTT. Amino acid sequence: CASSAGQGPTNEKLFF.